These 9 T cell receptor beta chains were sequenced from one sample in a study of cytomegalovirus exposure and HLA in healthy donors. Primers: 60 Vbeta forward and 13 Jbeta reverse. Assay: immunoSEQ multiplex PCR; the TCRdb copy retains only in-frame clones and omits some. The record lists about 200,000 clones, of which the ten most abundant hold around 1.1%. Sequencing was performed on PBMCs. The receptor source for this set is a girl aged 2-10 years in good health and CMV-seropositive.

This chain connects TRBV15 to TRBJ2-1; TRBD2 aligns across 9 bases. From germline, CDR1 is LNHNV and CDR2 YYDKDF (reference sequence). This CDR3 is built from 21 residues. With V trimmed by 0 bases and J by 1 base, 16 bases remained unmatched. The chain's CDR3 is CATSRDGPGLARRGSYNEQFF. The DNA for the CDR3 is TGTGCCACCAGCAGAGATGGCCCGGGACTAGCCCGTAGGGGGTCCTACAATGAGCAGTTCTTC.

As concerns this clone: This CDR3 is also generated by other DNA sequences in the sample. The CDR3 region has the DNA TGTGCCAGCAGTTTGGGGCTAGCGGGGTACAATGAGCAGTTCTTC. It is translated as CASSLGLAGYNEQFF. The chain uses TRBV27 and TRBJ2-1; the match to TRBD2 covers 9 bases. The CDR3 is made up of 15 amino acids. The J segment lost 4 bases and the V segment lost 3 bases, leaving 4 bases of the junction unmatched. Germline values: CDR1 MNHEY, CDR2 SMNVEV (reference sequence).

The chain couples TRBV29-1 to TRBJ1-1, with 11 bases matching TRBD1. With 6 bases clipped from V and 2 bases from J, the junction kept 11 bases outside the gene matches. Germline V CDR1 and CDR2: SQVTM, ANQGSEA. The CDR3 consists of 16 residues. This CDR3 is CSVPGQGAGVNTEAFF. The CDR3, as DNA: TGCAGCGTCCCAGGACAGGGGGCTGGGGTCAACACTGAAGCTTTCTTT.

V and J are TRBV19 and TRBJ2-1; 13 positions match TRBD2. The junction had 6 bases not matched to a gene; V was cut back by 7 bases and J by 3 bases. The CDR3 covers 16 residues. Germline loops: CDR1 LNHDA, CDR2 SQIVND (reference sequence). CDR3 in amino acids: CASTNGLAGVYNEQFF. CDR3 bases: TGTGCCAGTACCAACGGACTAGCGGGAGTCTACAATGAGCAGTTCTTC. Using reference TRBV19 and TRBJ2-1 for the parts outside the CDR3, the full variable domain is DGGITQSPKYLFRKEGQNVTLSCEQNLNHDAMYWYRQDPGQGLRLIYYSQIVNDFQKGDIAEGYSVSREKKESFPLTVTSAQKNPTAFYLCASTNGLAGVYNEQFFGPGTRLTVL.

For this clone: At one boundary the junction diverges from the germline segment, which might be a read error. The V gene is TRBV5-1, the J gene TRBJ2-5; the match to TRBD1 covers 10 bases. The germline CDR1 and CDR2 sequences are SGHRS and YFSETQ. The CDR3 loop spans 14 amino acids. This chain's CDR3 is CASNDRGHQGTQYF. DNA for the CDR3: TGCGCCAGCAACGACAGGGGGCATCAAGGGACCCAGTACTTC.

The chain uses TRBV9 and TRBJ2-1; TRBD2 matches at 11 bases. CDR1 is SGDLS, CDR2 YYNGEE, per germline. V lost 2 bases to trimming and J lost 1 base; unmatched junction nucleotides: 5. The CDR3 has 17 residues. CDR3 residues: CASSVLGTSGSYNEQFF. The CDR3 bases are TGTGCCAGCAGCGTGCTCGGGACTAGCGGATCCTACAATGAGCAGTTCTTC.

DNA of the CDR3: TGTGCCAGCAGTGGTCGACTAGCGGGAGAGTCCTACGAGCAGTACTTC. This sequence encodes CASSGRLAGESYEQYF. This rearrangement joins TRBV6-1 to TRBJ2-7; TRBD2 matches 12 bases. The CDR3 runs to 16 residues. With 4 bases clipped from V and 1 base from J, the junction kept 5 bases outside the gene matches. CDR1 and CDR2 (germline): MNHNS, SASEGT.

This chain links TRBV7-9 with TRBJ1-1; TRBD1 matches 8 bases. The CDR3 has 14 residues. Unmatched junction bases numbered 2, after V lost 1 base and J lost 4 bases. CDR1 is SEHNR, CDR2 FQNEAQ, per germline (reference sequence). In DNA, the CDR3 is TGTGCCAGCAGCTTAGGGACAGGGTCCACTGAAGCTTTCTTT. The encoded protein is CASSLGTGSTEAFF.

The chain is built from TRBV11-2 and TRBJ2-5, with a possible D match to TRBD1 (5 bases). Germline V gene sequence: CDR1 SGHAT, CDR2 FQNNGV. The CDR3 length is 15 residues. Trimming took off 5 bases at V and 4 bases at J, with 17 bases between the two ends. This chain's CDR3 is CASSHQGGAGETQYF. CDR3 DNA sequence: TGTGCCAGCAGCCATCAGGGTGGGGCCGGAGAGACCCAGTACTTC.